One and the same sample provided the 9 T cell receptor beta chains below, sequenced in a study of blood T cell repertoires in COVID-19. Using immunoSEQ multiplex PCR, the repertoire was profiled, and TCRdb retains in-frame clones only, with some absent. The repertoire holds under 50,000 clones, approximately 84% seen once, with about 4.5% in the top ten. Sequenced input: peripheral blood. The receptors stem from a man aged 50 to 59 with active COVID-19.

The sample holds a few counts of this clone. The chain combines TRBV7-2 with TRBJ1-1, with D possibly TRBD1 on 5 matching bases. Germline CDR1 is SGHTA and CDR2 is FQGNSA. This CDR3 is built from 13 residues. Trimming removed 8 bases at V and 1 base at J, with 11 bases between. The CDR3 protein is CASVRGGNTEAFF. The CDR3 DNA is TGTGCCAGCGTAAGGGGTGGGAACACTGAAGCTTTCTTT.

The J gene is TRBJ1-2, the V gene TRBV19, with 8 bases that match TRBD1. V lost 3 bases to trimming and J lost 2 bases; unmatched junction nucleotides: 5. The CDR3 consists of 15 residues. The germline V gene encodes CDR1 LNHDA and CDR2 SQIVND (reference sequence). CDR3 coding DNA: TGTGCCAGTAGTATCGGACAGGGATGGAACTATGGCTACACCTTC. It translates to CASSIGQGWNYGYTF.

This chain links TRBV2 with TRBJ2-2, with 8 bases matching TRBD2. The trim removed 10 bases at V and 6 bases at J, leaving 16 bases unmatched. CDR1 is SNHLY and CDR2 is FYNNEI in the germline V gene. The CDR3 is 16 residues long. CDR3 amino acids: CAIPWKAGAWSGELFF. For the CDR3, the DNA is TGTGCCATCCCTTGGAAAGCGGGGGCGTGGTCCGGGGAGCTGTTTTTT.

This clone was recorded once. CDR3 sequence: CATSRPPPNHPAYGQKDETQYF. The CDR3 nucleotides are TGTGCCACCAGCAGACCGCCCCCGAACCACCCTGCGTATGGACAGAAGGATGAGACCCAGTACTTC. The J gene is TRBJ2-5, the V gene TRBV15, with D possibly being TRBD1 (6 bases). Germline V gene lookup returns CDR1 LNHNV and CDR2 YYDKDF (reference sequence). The CDR3 is made up of 22 amino acids. V was clipped by 2 bases and J by 5 bases, with 36 bases between them.

This clone was detected only a few times. One junction end disagrees with the germline gene, perhaps due to a read error. V is TRBV7-8 and J is TRBJ2-7, with D maybe TRBD1 (6 bases). CDR1 SGHVS and CDR2 FQNEAQ come from the germline V gene. The CDR3 is made up of 12 amino acids. CDR3 DNA: TGTGCCAGCAGCTTAATCGGCGACAGGATGCACTTC. As protein: CASSLIGDRMHF.

J is TRBJ1-5 and V is TRBV2, with D perhaps matching TRBD1 (5 bases). Trimming removed 3 bases at V and 9 bases at J, with 12 bases between. The CDR3 totals 13 residues. Germline V gene data show CDR1 as SNHLY and CDR2 as FYNNEI. As DNA, the CDR3 is TGTGCCAGCAGTGAGACAGCGCGAGGGCCCCAGCATTTT. It is translated as CASSETARGPQHF.

The chain uses TRBV19 and TRBJ2-1, with 9 nucleotides matching TRBD2. J gave up 10 bases and V 8 bases, and 9 bases lay outside the gene matches. The CDR3 spans 13 residues. CDR1 is LNHDA and CDR2 is SQIVND in the germline V gene (reference sequence). For the CDR3, the DNA is TGTGCCAGTTACGGACTAGCGCCATGGGAGCAGTTCTTC. It is translated as CASYGLAPWEQFF. Variable domain in full (rest from reference TRBV19 and TRBJ2-1): DGGITQSPKYLFRKEGQNVTLSCEQNLNHDAMYWYRQDPGQGLRLIYYSQIVNDFQKGDIAEGYSVSREKKESFPLTVTSAQKNPTAFYLCASYGLAPWEQFFGPGTRLTVL.

The V gene is TRBV5-6, the J gene TRBJ1-3; unclear D gene. Trimming pared 1 base from V and 4 bases from J, leaving 12 bases between. Germline V gives CDR1 SGHDT, CDR2 YYEEEE. This CDR3 has 15 residues. CDR3 bases: TGTGCCAGCAGCTTGTTCAGCGTGCAGGGAAACACCATATATTTT. The encoded protein is CASSLFSVQGNTIYF.

The rearrangement links TRBV29-1 to TRBJ2-7; 9 nucleotides match TRBD1. The CDR3 covers 15 residues. With V trimmed by 8 bases and J by 0 bases, 11 bases remained unmatched. Germline CDR1 is SQVTM and CDR2 is ANQGSEA. CDR3 protein: CSYSPGQGISYEQYF. In DNA, the CDR3 is TGCAGCTACTCCCCGGGACAGGGTATCTCCTACGAGCAGTACTTC.